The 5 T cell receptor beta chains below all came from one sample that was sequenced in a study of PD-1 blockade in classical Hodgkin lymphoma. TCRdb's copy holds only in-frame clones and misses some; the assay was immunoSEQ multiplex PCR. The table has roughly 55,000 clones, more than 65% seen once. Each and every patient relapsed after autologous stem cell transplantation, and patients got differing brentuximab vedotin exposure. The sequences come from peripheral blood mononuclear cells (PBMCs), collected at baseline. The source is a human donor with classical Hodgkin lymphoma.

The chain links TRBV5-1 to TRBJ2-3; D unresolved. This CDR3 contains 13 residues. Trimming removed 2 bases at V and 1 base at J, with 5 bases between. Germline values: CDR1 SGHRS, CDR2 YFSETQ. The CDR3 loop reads CASSFEGTDTQYF. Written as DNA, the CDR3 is TGCGCCAGCAGCTTCGAGGGCACAGATACGCAGTATTTT. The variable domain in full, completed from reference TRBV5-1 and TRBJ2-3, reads KAGVTQTPRYLIKTRGQQVTLSCSPISGHRSVSWYQQTPGQGLQFLFEYFSETQRNKGNFPGRFSGRQFSNSRSEMNVSTLELGDSALYLCASSFEGTDTQYFGPGTRLTVL.

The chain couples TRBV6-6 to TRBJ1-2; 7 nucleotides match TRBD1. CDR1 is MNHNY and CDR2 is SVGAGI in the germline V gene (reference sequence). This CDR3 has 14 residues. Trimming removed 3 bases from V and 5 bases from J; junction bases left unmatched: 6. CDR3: CASSYGRGRYGYTF. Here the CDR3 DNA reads TGTGCCAGCAGTTATGGCAGGGGGAGGTATGGCTACACCTTC.

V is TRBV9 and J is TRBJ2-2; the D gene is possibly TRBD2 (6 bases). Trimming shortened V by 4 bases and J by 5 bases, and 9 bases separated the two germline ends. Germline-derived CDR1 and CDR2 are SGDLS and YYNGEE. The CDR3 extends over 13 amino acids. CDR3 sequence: CASSSRGTGELFF. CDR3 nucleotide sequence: TGTGCCAGCAGCTCCCGGGGGACCGGGGAGCTGTTTTTT.

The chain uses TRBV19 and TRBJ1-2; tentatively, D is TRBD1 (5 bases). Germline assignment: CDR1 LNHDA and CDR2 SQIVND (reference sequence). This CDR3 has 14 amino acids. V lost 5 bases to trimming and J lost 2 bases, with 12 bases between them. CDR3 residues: CASSPLRDNYGYTF. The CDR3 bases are TGTGCCAGTAGTCCGTTGAGGGACAACTATGGCTACACCTTC.

CDR3 sequence reads: CASRDRKETQYF. CDR3 DNA: TGCGCCAGCCGGGACAGGAAAGAGACCCAGTACTTC. The chain employs TRBV23-1 and TRBJ2-5; 8 nucleotides line up with TRBD1. TRBV23-1 is an ORF, with its function uncertain. The CDR3 is 12 amino acids. With V trimmed by 8 bases and J by 3 bases, 2 bases remained unmatched.